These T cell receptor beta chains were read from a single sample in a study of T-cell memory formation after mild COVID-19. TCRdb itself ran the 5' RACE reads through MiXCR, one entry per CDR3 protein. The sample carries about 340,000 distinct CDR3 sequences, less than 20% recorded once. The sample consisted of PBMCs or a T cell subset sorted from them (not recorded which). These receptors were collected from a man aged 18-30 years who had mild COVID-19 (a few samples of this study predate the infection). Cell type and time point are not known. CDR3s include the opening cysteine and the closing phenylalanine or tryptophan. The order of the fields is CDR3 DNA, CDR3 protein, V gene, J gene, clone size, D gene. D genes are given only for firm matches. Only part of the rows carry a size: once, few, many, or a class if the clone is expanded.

TGTGCCACCAGTGATAGTACCCGGGACACTCGGTTCTTC	CATSDSTRDTRFF	TRBV24-1	TRBJ2-1	NA	NA
TGTGCCAGCAGCGAAGAGGACAGGCCCAATCAGCCCCAGCATTTT	CASSEEDRPNQPQHF	TRBV4-2	TRBJ1-5	few	TRBD1
TGTGCCAGCAGCTTACGGACTCCCGGAGATACGCAGTATTTT	CASSLRTPGDTQYF	TRBV5-4	TRBJ2-3	NA	NA
TGCAGTGCCAACACAGCGGGAAACACCATATATTTT	CSANTAGNTIYF	TRBV20-1	TRBJ1-3	few	NA
TGTGCCAGCAGCAAAGGGGAGGGAACACCCCTCCACTTT	CASSKGEGTPLHF	TRBV12-3/TRBV12-4	TRBJ1-6	few	NA
TGCGCCAGCAGCCCCCGGGACAGGCCATACGAGCAGTACTTC	CASSPRDRPYEQYF	TRBV4-3	TRBJ2-7	few	TRBD1
TGCAGTGCCGCTAACGCAGGAGGGCTAGGAAACACCATATATTTT	CSAANAGGLGNTIYF	TRBV20-1	TRBJ1-3	few	NA
TGTGCCAGCAGCTCCCGACAGACGGCAGATACGCAGTATTTT	CASSSRQTADTQYF	TRBV5-4	TRBJ2-3	NA	NA
TGCGCCAGCAGCTTGGACAGGACTAGCAATCAGCCCCAGCATTTT	CASSLDRTSNQPQHF	TRBV5-1	TRBJ1-5	NA	NA
TGCGCCAGCAGCCCGGCTCTCGACTACCTCAATTCACCCCTCCACTTT	CASSPALDYLNSPLHF	TRBV5-1	TRBJ1-6	few	NA
TGTGCCAGCAGTTACAGGGCTAGGAGCACTGAAGCTTTCTTT	CASSYRARSTEAFF	TRBV6-2/TRBV6-3	TRBJ1-1	few	NA
TGTGCCAGCAGTTTCACAGGGGGGTCCTCACCCCTCCACTTT	CASSFTGGSSPLHF	TRBV7-2	TRBJ1-6	NA	TRBD1
TGTGCCAGCTCACCACTGGGGATTAAGTGGACTGAAGCTTTCTTT	CASSPLGIKWTEAFF	TRBV18	TRBJ1-1	few	NA
TGTGCCAGCAGTGAAACAAGGGCTGGGGCCAACGTCCTGACTTTC	CASSETRAGANVLTF	TRBV2	TRBJ2-6	many	NA
TGTGCCAGGGGGGCTCGCGGAACCGGGGAGCTGTTTTTT	CARGARGTGELFF	TRBV2	TRBJ2-2	few	NA
TGTGCCAGCAGCTTCCCCCCCGGCAGACTCACAGATACGCAGTATTTT	CASSFPPGRLTDTQYF	TRBV7-9	TRBJ2-3	NA	NA
TGTGCCAGCCATCGGGGACTAGCCCGCGAAGAGACCCAGTACTTC	CASHRGLAREETQYF	TRBV6-2/TRBV6-3	TRBJ2-5	NA	TRBD2
TGTGCCAGCAGCCAAGGACTAGCGGGGGGGGATACGCAGTATTTT	CASSQGLAGGDTQYF	TRBV4-2	TRBJ2-3	many	TRBD2
TGCGCCAGCAGCGCCACCACGACAGGGAGCTCTGGAAACACCATATATTTT	CASSATTTGSSGNTIYF	TRBV10-1	TRBJ1-3	few	TRBD1
TGTGCCACCAGTGATTCAGGGCGTGACTATGGCTACACCTTC	CATSDSGRDYGYTF	TRBV24-1	TRBJ1-2	few	NA
TGCAGTGCTAGAAGACAGGGGAATTCACCCCTCCACTTT	CSARRQGNSPLHF	TRBV20-1	TRBJ1-6	NA	TRBD1
TGTGCCAGCAGTTACGACAGGAGCCATAACTATGGCTACACCTTC	CASSYDRSHNYGYTF	TRBV6-6	TRBJ1-2	NA	NA
TGCAGTGCTAGTAGTTTCAGGACAATGTACCAAGAGACCCAGTACTTC	CSASSFRTMYQETQYF	TRBV20-1	TRBJ2-5	NA	NA
TGTGCTAGTGGTTTGGTCCGGGACAGGGGGTTACTAATGAACACTGAAGCTTTCTTT	CASGLVRDRGLLMNTEAFF	TRBV12-5	TRBJ1-1	NA	TRBD1
TGTGCCAGCAGCTCCGACAGACTTAGCAATCAGCCCCAGCATTTT	CASSSDRLSNQPQHF	TRBV6-1	TRBJ1-5	NA	NA
TGTGCCAGCAGCTTAGGTGTCCTAGAGTGGGAGACCCAGTACTTC	CASSLGVLEWETQYF	TRBV7-2	TRBJ2-5	few	NA
TGCAGCGTTTACCTACCCTCAGGGTCCCAGTACTTC	CSVYLPSGSQYF	TRBV29-1	TRBJ2-5	NA	NA
TGTGCCAGCAGCTTATTAGGGGACATAGCGAACACCGGGGAGCTGTTTTTT	CASSLLGDIANTGELFF	TRBV7-2	TRBJ2-2	NA	NA
TGCGCCAGCAGTTCCGCAGGGAACACCGGGGAGCTGTTTTTT	CASSSAGNTGELFF	TRBV4-3	TRBJ2-2	many	NA
TGTGCCAGCAGTGGGAGCTACGAGCAGTACTTC	CASSGSYEQYF	TRBV2	TRBJ2-7	few	NA
TGTGCCAGCAGCCGGGGACAGGGGGTCGATACGCAGTATTTT	CASSRGQGVDTQYF	TRBV6-2/TRBV6-3	TRBJ2-3	few	TRBD1
TGTGCCAGCAGGGCTAGCGGGGTTTTGGAGACCCAGTACTTC	CASRASGVLETQYF	TRBV6-5	TRBJ2-5	NA	TRBD2
TGTGCCAGCAGCAAAGTTCGCCTTACATGCCCAGGCGCCCAGTACTTC	CASSKVRLTCPGAQYF	TRBV21-1	TRBJ2-5	NA	NA
TGTGCCAGCAGTTTTCACAGGGTTGGGGGAGAGACCCAGTACTTC	CASSFHRVGGETQYF	TRBV6-5	TRBJ2-5	few	NA
TGTGCCAGCAGTCGAAGGACTGAAGCTTTCTTT	CASSRRTEAFF	TRBV28	TRBJ1-1	NA	NA
TGTGCCAGTACCGAATCCCCATTAGCGGGGGGCGATACGCAGTATTTT	CASTESPLAGGDTQYF	TRBV19	TRBJ2-3	NA	TRBD2
TGTGCCATCAGCGGCACCGGGGAGCTGTTTTTT	CAISGTGELFF	TRBV10-3	TRBJ2-2	NA	NA
TGTGCCAGCAGTTCCCTATCCGGGACAGGGGTGGATGAGCAGTTCTTC	CASSSLSGTGVDEQFF	TRBV5-4	TRBJ2-1	many	TRBD1
TGCGCCAGCAGTGAGTCCGGGACTAGCGGACTCAATGAGCAGTTCTTC	CASSESGTSGLNEQFF	TRBV10-1	TRBJ2-1	NA	TRBD2
TGTGCCAGCAGTCTACTCCTAACAGATACGCAGTATTTT	CASSLLLTDTQYF	TRBV7-3	TRBJ2-3	few	NA
TGTGCCAGCGGTCGGGCCCGCTACGAGCAGTACTTC	CASGRARYEQYF	TRBV6-6	TRBJ2-7	NA	NA
TGTGCCAGCAGAGCAGGGGGCTTTTATTATGGCTACACCTTC	CASRAGGFYYGYTF	TRBV6-5	TRBJ1-2	NA	TRBD1
TGTGCCAGCCGAAAGGGATACCCCTCGCCTGGGGCCAACGTCCTGACTTTC	CASRKGYPSPGANVLTF	TRBV19	TRBJ2-6	few	NA
NA	CASSSSGRSQPQHF	TRBV28	TRBJ1-5	few	NA
TGTGCCACCAGCGGTTGGAGGAACACTGAAGCTTTCTTT	CATSGWRNTEAFF	TRBV15	TRBJ1-1	NA	NA
TGTGCCATCAGCCCGTCTGGGGCCAACGTCCTGACTTTC	CAISPSGANVLTF	TRBV10-3	TRBJ2-6	once	NA
TGTGCCAGCAGCATCTGGACTTCTAGCACAGATACGCAGTATTTT	CASSIWTSSTDTQYF	TRBV5-6	TRBJ2-3	many	NA
TGTGCCAGCAGCCGGCGGGGCTACACCTTC	CASSRRGYTF	TRBV7-9	TRBJ1-2	NA	NA
TGCAGTGCTAGTTATAGCGGTCGCACAGATACGCAGTATTTT	CSASYSGRTDTQYF	TRBV20-1	TRBJ2-3	NA	NA
TGCAGCGTTGAGGCAGGGACGCTCTCTGGGGCCAACGTCCTGACTTTC	CSVEAGTLSGANVLTF	TRBV29-1	TRBJ2-6	many	NA
TGTGCCAGCAGCCAAGTTGGCAGGGGATCGGATACGCAGTATTTT	CASSQVGRGSDTQYF	TRBV3-1	TRBJ2-3	few	NA
TGTGCCAGAGGGACGGCAGGGAGTTTCGGGGGCTACACCTTC	CARGTAGSFGGYTF	TRBV2	TRBJ1-2	NA	NA
TGTGCCAGCAGTTACGACAGGGGAGTTTACAATGAGCAGTTCTTC	CASSYDRGVYNEQFF	TRBV28	TRBJ2-1	NA	TRBD1
TGTGCCAGCAGTTTAGCTGGGCAGGACACAGATACGCAGTATTTT	CASSLAGQDTDTQYF	TRBV12-3/TRBV12-4	TRBJ2-3	NA	NA